This TCR beta chain was captured in a study of blood T cells in healthy people across ages. Study-wide context: About one barcoded beta molecule was captured per two T cells (by template switching).

Study results and limitations: With unsorted PBMCs, a conclusive comparison of naive versus antigen-experienced cells was not possible.

Germline-derived CDR1 and CDR2 are SGDLS and YYNGEE. CDR3 length: 15 residues. V lost 4 bases to trimming and J lost 4 bases; unmatched junction nucleotides: 8. Researchers isolated at least 6 million PBMCs per sample. Worth noting for this clonotype: Its antigen remains unknown.

Sample-barcoded 5' priming and a J-beta primer mix drove a second PCR of about 6 to 11 cycles. Each cDNA molecule was tagged by a template-switch adaptor with 12 random nucleotides. TCRdb re-analysed the 5' RACE reads in MiXCR, keeping a single row per CDR3 protein. The sample lists some 1.8 million distinct CDR3 sequences; 30% to 40% were seen once. The sample taken for sequencing was blood. The J gene is TRBJ1-5, the V gene TRBV9; 7 bases match TRBD1. This receptor was obtained from a human donor in good health. The CDR3 sequence: CASSRTGATNQPQHF. CDR3 coding DNA: TGTGCCAGCAGCCGAACAGGGGCGACAAATCAGCCCCAGCATTTT.